The present TCR beta chain was sequenced within a study of T cells after somatic rescue of genetic block. This table comes from immunoSEQ multiplex PCR, and its TCRdb copy is limited to in-frame clones, with some not included. The table includes 45,000 to 55,000 clones, 96% detected once. The length of the CDR3 is 12 residues. Trimming took off 7 bases at V and 7 bases at J, with 11 bases between the two ends. Looked up from germline, CDR1 is LGHNT and CDR2 is FRNRAP. Sequenced: peripheral blood mononuclear cells (PBMCs). The V call is TRBV12-5, the J call TRBJ1-5, with D hard to call. This TCR was recovered from a child less than two years old. This CDR3 is CASALFGQPQHF. CDR3 nucleotides: TGTGCTAGTGCCCTGTTCGGACAGCCCCAGCATTTT.